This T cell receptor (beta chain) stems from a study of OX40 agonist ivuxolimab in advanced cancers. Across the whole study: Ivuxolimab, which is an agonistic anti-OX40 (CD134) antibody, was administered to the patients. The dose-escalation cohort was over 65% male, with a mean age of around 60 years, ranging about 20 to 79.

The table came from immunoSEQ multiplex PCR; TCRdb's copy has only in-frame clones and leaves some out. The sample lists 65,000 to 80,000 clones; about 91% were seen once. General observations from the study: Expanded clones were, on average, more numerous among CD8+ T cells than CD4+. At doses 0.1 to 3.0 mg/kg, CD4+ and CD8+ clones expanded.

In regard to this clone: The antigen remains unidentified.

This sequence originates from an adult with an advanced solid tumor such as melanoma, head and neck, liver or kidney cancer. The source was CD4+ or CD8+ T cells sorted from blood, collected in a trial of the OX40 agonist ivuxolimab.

CDR3 sequence: CASSPTGRSTNEQFF. CDR3 nucleotide sequence: TGTGCCAGCAGCCCGACGGGGAGATCGACTAATGAGCAGTTCTTC. The chain joins TRBV9 to TRBJ2-1, with D tentatively TRBD2 (5 bases). Per germline, CDR1 SGDLS and CDR2 YYNGEE. CDR3 length: 15 amino acids. V lost 4 bases and J lost 7, with 18 bases in between. Full variable domain (outside the CDR3, taken from reference TRBV9 and TRBJ2-1): DSGVTQTPKHLITATGQRVTLRCSPRSGDLSVYWYQQSLDQGLQFLIQYYNGEERAKGNILERFSAQQFPDLHSELNLSSLELGDSALYFCASSPTGRSTNEQFFGPGTRLTVL.